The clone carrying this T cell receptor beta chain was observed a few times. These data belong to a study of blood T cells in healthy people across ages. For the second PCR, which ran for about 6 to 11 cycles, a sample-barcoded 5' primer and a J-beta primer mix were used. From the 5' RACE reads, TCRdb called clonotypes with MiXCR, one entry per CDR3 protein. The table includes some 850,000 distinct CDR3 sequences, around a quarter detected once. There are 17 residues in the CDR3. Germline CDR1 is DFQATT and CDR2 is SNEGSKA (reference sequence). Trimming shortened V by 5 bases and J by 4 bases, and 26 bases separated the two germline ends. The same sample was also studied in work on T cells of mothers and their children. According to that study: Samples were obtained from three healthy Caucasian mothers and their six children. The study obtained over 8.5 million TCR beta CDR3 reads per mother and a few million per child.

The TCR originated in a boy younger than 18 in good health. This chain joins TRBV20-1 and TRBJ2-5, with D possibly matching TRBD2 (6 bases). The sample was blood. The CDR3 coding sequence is TGCAGTGCTCCTCGGGAGAGGGCGGGGCCCTACGTAGAGACCCAGTACTTC. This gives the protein CSAPRERAGPYVETQYF.